The rows below give T cell receptor beta chains drawn from one sample of a study of T cell changes during pregnancy in multiple sclerosis. The protocol was immunoSEQ multiplex PCR, while the TCRdb copy is restricted to in-frame clones and leaves out a portion. The table lists 60,000 or so clones, roughly 92% of them singletons. This material consisted of peripheral blood, taken in the first trimester of pregnancy. All receptors come from a female donor with multiple sclerosis, enrolled in a pregnancy study. The CDR3 runs from the conserved cysteine through the conserved F or W. The D gene is left open where the match is weak.

D gene	J gene	V gene	CDR3 DNA	CDR3 protein
TRBD1	TRBJ1-5	TRBV7-2	TGTGCCAGCAGCTTAGGGACAGGGGATCAGCCCCAGCATTTT	CASSLGTGDQPQHF
.	TRBJ2-1	TRBV2	TGTGCCAGCAGTGACCGCGGTAATGAGCAGTTCTTC	CASSDRGNEQFF
TRBD2	TRBJ2-2	TRBV10-3	TGTGCCATCAACTTAGCGGGGGGGCGCGATAACGGGGAGCTGTTTTTT	CAINLAGGRDNGELFF
.	TRBJ2-7	TRBV7-6	TGTGCCAGCAGCCCCCAGCAAGAGGCCTACGAGCAGTACTTC	CASSPQQEAYEQYF
.	TRBJ1-1	TRBV6-1	TGTGCCAGCAGTAACCCGGGACAGAACACTGAAGCTTTCTTT	CASSNPGQNTEAFF
TRBD1	TRBJ1-1	TRBV15	TGTGCCACCAGCAGAGGACAGGGTCTCAACACTGAAGCTTTCTTT	CATSRGQGLNTEAFF
.	TRBJ1-1	TRBV5-1	TGCGCCAGCAGCCTGCAAGGACAGAACACTGAAGCTTTCTTT	CASSLQGQNTEAFF
TRBD2	TRBJ2-7	TRBV5-4	TGTGCCAGCAGCCAACTAGCGGGGGGGGGTTACGAGCAGTACTTC	CASSQLAGGGYEQYF
TRBD1	TRBJ1-1	TRBV6-5	TGTGCCAGCAGTCCTGGGGACAGGGAGGGCACTGAAGCTTTCTTT	CASSPGDREGTEAFF
.	TRBJ1-2	TRBV7-9	TGTGCCAGCAGCTTAGGGGCCCTTCGACGTGGCTACACCTTC	CASSLGALRRGYTF
TRBD1	TRBJ2-2	TRBV4-3	TGCGCCAGCAGCCAAGGGGACAGGGGAAGTGAGGAGCTGTTTTTT	CASSQGDRGSEELFF
TRBD2	TRBJ2-5	TRBV5-6	TGTGCCAGCAGCCCGGGGGGGGTGACCCAGTACTTC	CASSPGGVTQYF
.	TRBJ2-3	TRBV6-1	TGTGCCAGCAGTACCCACAGGTTCACAGATACGCAGTATTTT	CASSTHRFTDTQYF
TRBD1	TRBJ2-5	TRBV19	TGTGCCAGTAGATCCGGGACAGGGGAGGTGGAGACCCAGTACTTC	CASRSGTGEVETQYF
.	TRBJ2-1	TRBV4-3	TGCGCCAGCAGCCAGCCCGGGGATGGCTCCAATGAGCAGTTCTTC	CASSQPGDGSNEQFF
TRBD1	TRBJ1-1	TRBV12-5	TGTGCTAGTGGCCCCCCAGGGGGTCTCACTGAAGCTTTCTTT	CASGPPGGLTEAFF
.	TRBJ2-3	TRBV27	TGTGCCAGCAGTTTGGGTAGGGGTTATAGCGATACGCAGTATTTT	CASSLGRGYSDTQYF
.	TRBJ2-5	TRBV6-5	TGTGCCAGCAGCTACACAGGGTATCAAGAGACCCAGTACTTC	CASSYTGYQETQYF
TRBD1	TRBJ1-1	TRBV5-4	TGTGCCAGCAGCTTGGGCAGGGGGGATATTGAAGCTTTCTTT	CASSLGRGDIEAFF
.	TRBJ2-1	TRBV7-2	TGTGCCAGCAGCTTCGCCTTGGGCTCCAGACGCAATGAGCAGTTCTTC	CASSFALGSRRNEQFF
TRBD2	TRBJ2-1	TRBV18	TGTGCCAGCTCACCGCAGACTAGCGGCTACAATGAGCAGTTCTTC	CASSPQTSGYNEQFF
TRBD1	TRBJ2-3	TRBV5-4	TGTGCCAGCAGCCCGGGACAGGGCCTCTACACAGATACGCAGTATTTT	CASSPGQGLYTDTQYF
TRBD2	TRBJ2-5	TRBV11-1	TGTGCCAGCAGCCACGCGGCTATCCGGGGGGCCCAGTACTTC	CASSHAAIRGAQYF
TRBD2	TRBJ2-2	TRBV2	TGTGCCAGCAGTGAAACTAGCGGGGGTTCGCTGGGCGGGGAGCTGTTTTTT	CASSETSGGSLGGELFF
TRBD2	TRBJ2-2	TRBV19	TGTGCCAGTAGTATAGATAGGCTAGCGGGGGCCAACACCGGGGAGCTGTTTTTT	CASSIDRLAGANTGELFF
.	TRBJ1-4	TRBV2	TGTGCCAGCACCGGGGGGGTAGGGGAAAAACTGTTTTTT	CASTGGVGEKLFF
.	TRBJ1-3	TRBV6-5	TGTGCCAGCAAGAAGGGTCAGGGGACTGGAAACACCATATATTTT	CASKKGQGTGNTIYF
.	TRBJ1-2	TRBV9	TGTGCCAGCAACTCCGAAGGAGGTGGCTACACCTTC	CASNSEGGGYTF
.	TRBJ1-2	TRBV6-4	TGTGCCAGCAGTGACTTCTACACATCGAGACGGGATGATGGCTACACCTTC	CASSDFYTSRRDDGYTF